Here is one T cell receptor (beta chain) with its context. Its specificity is unknown. Researchers amplified the TCR beta CDR3 regions from RNA transcripts. HTBI primers were used for first-round RT-PCR of the TCR CDR3. TCRdb redid the calling of the multiplex PCR reads with MiXCR, one entry per CDR3 protein. The sample holds almost 500,000 distinct CDR3 sequences, about 20% seen once. The CDR3 has 14 residues. Per the germline V gene, CDR1 is DFQATT and CDR2 is SNEGSKA (reference sequence). Trimming pared 6 bases from V and 2 bases from J, leaving 11 bases between. These data come from a study of T cells in Graves' hyperthyroidism and ophthalmopathy. Regarding the study as a whole: Blood also contained most expanded thyroid clonotypes above 0.001.

Diagnosing involved the use of clinical symptoms, serum thyroxine and TRAb, thyroid ultrasound and orbital computed tomography. PBMCs stemmed from about 9.7 ml fresh peripheral blood. This TCR was recovered from a woman aged 70 to 79 with Graves' ophthalmopathy. The specimen was blood. The gene calls are TRBV20-1 and TRBJ2-6, with no clear D. Here the CDR3 DNA reads TGCAGTGCCCTAGGTCGCGCTGGGGCCAACGTCCTGACTTTC. Protein product: CSALGRAGANVLTF.